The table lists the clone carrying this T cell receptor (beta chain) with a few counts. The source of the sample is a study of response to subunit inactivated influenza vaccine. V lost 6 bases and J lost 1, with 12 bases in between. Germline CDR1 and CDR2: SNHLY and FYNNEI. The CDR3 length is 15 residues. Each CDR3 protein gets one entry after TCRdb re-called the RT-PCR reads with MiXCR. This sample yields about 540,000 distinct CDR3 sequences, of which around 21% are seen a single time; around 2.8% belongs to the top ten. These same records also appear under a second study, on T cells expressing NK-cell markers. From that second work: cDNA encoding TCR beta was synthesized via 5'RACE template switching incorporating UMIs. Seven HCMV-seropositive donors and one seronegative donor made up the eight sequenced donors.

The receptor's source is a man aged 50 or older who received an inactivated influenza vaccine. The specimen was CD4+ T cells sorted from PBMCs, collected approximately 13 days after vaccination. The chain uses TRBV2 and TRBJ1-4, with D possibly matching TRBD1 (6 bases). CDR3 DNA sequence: TGTGCCAGCAGGCTAGGGGGAGGAACTAATGAAAAACTGTTTTTT. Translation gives CASRLGGGTNEKLFF.